The 5 T cell receptor beta chains given below trace back to one sample, sequenced in a study of blood T cell repertoires in COVID-19. Assay used: immunoSEQ multiplex PCR; TCRdb lists only in-frame clones, some missing. This repertoire shows almost 400,000 clones, more than 70% found once; its top ten account for about 2.3%. Source material: peripheral blood. All receptors derive from an older woman with COVID-19, enrolled during active disease.

For the CDR3, the DNA is TGTGCCAGCAGGAGGAGGGCGGGGGGGCGGCTTGAGACCCAGTACTTC. Protein: CASRRRAGGRLETQYF. This chain joins TRBV28 and TRBJ2-5, with 9 bases matching TRBD2. Germline V gives CDR1 MDHEN, CDR2 SYDVKM. The CDR3 has 16 amino acids. V trimming: 6 bases; J trimming: 5 bases; junction bases outside the gene matches: 13.

The chain couples TRBV5-1 to TRBJ2-1; a possible D gene is TRBD2 (7 bases). CDR3 length: 15 amino acids. Germline CDR1 reads SGHRS; CDR2 reads YFSETQ. V lost 0 bases, J lost 7 bases, and 14 bases lay in between. This CDR3 is CASSLVAGAHNEQFF. DNA of the CDR3: TGCGCCAGCAGCTTGGTTGCGGGGGCTCATAATGAGCAGTTCTTC.

V usage is TRBV6-5 and J usage is TRBJ2-5; 7 nucleotides align to TRBD2. Trimming removed 6 bases from V and 5 bases from J; junction bases left unmatched: 6. CDR1 and CDR2 (germline): MNHEY, SVGAGI. This CDR3 spans 13 amino acids. CDR3 loop: CASRVAGGETQYF. The CDR3 nucleotides read TGTGCCAGCAGAGTAGCGGGTGGTGAGACCCAGTACTTC.

This chain links TRBV6-5 with TRBJ2-3; a possible D gene is TRBD1 (6 bases). The V gene's germline CDR1 is MNHEY and CDR2 SVGAGI. Trimming stripped 7 bases from V and 3 bases from J, with 11 bases between. This CDR3 comprises 13 residues. Here the CDR3 reads CASTYRVTDTQYF. The CDR3, as DNA: TGTGCCAGCACCTACAGGGTTACAGATACGCAGTATTTT.

The genes are TRBV27 and TRBJ1-1; D call uncertain. The V and J ends lost 6 bases and 2 bases respectively, with 10 bases between them. This CDR3 region has 13 residues. In germline, CDR1 is MNHEY, CDR2 SMNVEV (reference sequence). CDR3 loop: CASSPVINTEAFF. CDR3 sequence (DNA): TGTGCCAGCAGCCCAGTTATCAACACTGAAGCTTTCTTT.